This T cell receptor beta chain was observed in a study of CD8 T cells in ankylosing spondylitis. This CDR3 comprises 18 residues. J was trimmed by 0 bases and V by 0 bases; bases with no gene match: 9. CDR1 is MNHEY and CDR2 is SVGAGI in the germline V gene. Whole-study results and caveats: One TCR beta motif, made up of under ten highly homologous variants, appeared characteristic of ankylosing spondylitis blood. Reports say disease-linked clones showed up significantly more in matched ankylosing spondylitis synovial fluid.

This clonotype was counted many times. Its antigen is not known. Quantitative 5'-RACE with molecular barcodes generated TCR beta libraries. One entry per CDR3 protein results from TCRdb running MiXCR on the 5' RACE reads. Among nearly 350,000 distinct CDR3 sequences listed, about 15% were seen once. This chain connects TRBV6-5 to TRBJ2-3; 7 nucleotides match TRBD2. Sequencing was performed on blood, either unsorted or a sorted T cell fraction (not recorded which). This receptor was identified in a male donor with ankylosing spondylitis or in good health (not recorded which). CDR3 sequence: CASSYSALGGGSTDTQYF. The CDR3 region has the DNA TGTGCCAGCAGTTACTCTGCCCTCGGCGGGGGAAGCACAGATACGCAGTATTTT.